The subject of this entry is one T cell receptor beta chain. The source of the sample is a study of technical replicates of blood from a few donors. The method was immunoSEQ multiplex PCR; TCRdb's version includes in-frame clones alone and lacks a portion of them. The sample contains about 61,000 clones, approximately 87% of which appear only once. Specimen: PBMCs. The receptor's source is a human donor in good health. Some clones in this sample may be carry-over from other donors' samples.

Here the CDR3 reads CASSEIDRDRGLNSNQPQHF. The CDR3 DNA is TGTGCCAGCAGTGAAATCGACCGGGACAGGGGTCTCAATAGCAATCAGCCCCAGCATTTT. The chain combines TRBV6-1 with TRBJ1-5; 10 positions match TRBD1. V shed 2 bases and J 0 bases; nucleotides not matched to a gene: 13. Germline assignment: CDR1 MNHNS and CDR2 SASEGT. The CDR3 sequence is 20 residues long.